The 29 T cell receptor beta chains below come from one sample, sequenced in a study of blood T cell repertoires in COVID-19. Sequencing used immunoSEQ multiplex PCR; TCRdb keeps in-frame clones, though not all of them. The sample yields approximately 180,000 clones, around 87% seen once. Sequencing was done on a sample of peripheral blood. The source is a man aged 40-50 years with active or convalescent COVID-19.

Comments on this clone: In the same sample, other DNA sequences code for this CDR3. V usage is TRBV7-2 and J usage is TRBJ1-5; tentative D call: TRBD1 (6 bases). Germline CDR1 and CDR2: SGHTA and FQGNSA. The CDR3 is made up of 14 amino acids. With 5 bases removed from V and 2 bases from J, the gap between germline ends came to 10 bases. Written as DNA, the CDR3 is TGTGCCAGCAGCCTAAGACAGGGCAATCAGCCCCAGCATTTT. It yields the protein CASSLRQGNQPQHF. Full variable domain (outside the CDR3, taken from reference TRBV7-2 and TRBJ1-5): GAGVSQSPSNKVTEKGKDVELRCDPISGHTALYWYRQSLGQGLEFLIYFQGNSAPDKSGLPSDRFSAERTGGSVSTLTIQRTQQEDSAVYLCASSLRQGNQPQHFGDGTRLSIL.

V is TRBV9 and J is TRBJ2-7; D perhaps matches TRBD2 (6 bases). V lost 0 bases and J 4 bases, leaving 11 bases between the germline ends. The CDR3 contains 14 residues. Germline values: CDR1 SGDLS, CDR2 YYNGEE. The CDR3, as DNA: TGTGCCAGCAGCGTAGGCGGGGCGGAGTACGAGCAGTACTTC. Residues: CASSVGGAEYEQYF.

In nucleotides, the CDR3 is TGTGCCAGTACCATAGGGGGGGCCCGAGCTTTCTTT. Protein product: CASTIGGARAFF. The chain joins TRBV19 to TRBJ1-1, with a possible D match to TRBD1 (6 bases). The V gene lost 7 bases and the J gene lost 10 bases, with 16 bases spanning the gap. This CDR3 contains 12 residues. The V gene's germline CDR1 is LNHDA and CDR2 SQIVND (reference sequence). Complete variable domain (other parts from reference TRBV19 and TRBJ1-1): DGGITQSPKYLFRKEGQNVTLSCEQNLNHDAMYWYRQDPGQGLRLIYYSQIVNDFQKGDIAEGYSVSREKKESFPLTVTSAQKNPTAFYLCASTIGGARAFFGQGTRLTVV.

This clone is medium-sized in the sample. V gene TRBV3-1 (or the pseudogene TRBV3-2) combines with J gene TRBJ1-1; a weak D match, TRBD1 (5 bases). CDR3 length: 16 amino acids. Germline CDR1 reads LGHDT; CDR2 reads YNNKEL (reference sequence). V dropped 0 bases and J dropped 5 bases, with 16 bases sitting between them. Here the CDR3 DNA reads TGTGCCAGCAGCCAAGATCACCCAGGGCGGGGGACTGAAGCTTTCTTT. Translated: CASSQDHPGRGTEAFF.

This rearrangement joins TRBV6-6 to TRBJ2-3; 11 nucleotides line up with TRBD2. The germline CDR1 and CDR2 sequences are MNHNY and SVGAGI (reference sequence). CDR3 length: 17 amino acids. The V gene end was trimmed by 5 bases and the J gene end by 2 bases; junction bases not matched to a gene: 9. The CDR3 here is CASSPETSGDPTDTQYF. CDR3 DNA: TGTGCCAGCAGTCCCGAGACTAGCGGGGACCCCACAGATACGCAGTATTTT.

The V gene is TRBV9, the J gene TRBJ2-5; D might be TRBD2 (7 bases). V lost 3 bases to trimming and J lost 1 base, with 10 bases between them. The CDR3 covers 14 residues. Germline CDR1 and CDR2: SGDLS and YYNGEE. The CDR3 region has the DNA TGTGCCAGCAGCGAGGGAGGGGGCCAAGAGACCCAGTACTTC. It translates to CASSEGGGQETQYF. Filled out from reference TRBV9 and TRBJ2-5, the complete variable domain reads DSGVTQTPKHLITATGQRVTLRCSPRSGDLSVYWYQQSLDQGLQFLIQYYNGEERAKGNILERFSAQQFPDLHSELNLSSLELGDSALYFCASSEGGGQETQYFGPGTRLLVL.

The J gene is TRBJ1-1, the V gene TRBV6-5; D ambiguous. The CDR3 covers 12 residues. Germline V gene sequence: CDR1 MNHEY, CDR2 SVGAGI. The V gene lost 11 bases and the J gene lost 2 bases, with 12 bases spanning the gap. CDR3 in DNA: TGTGCCGGAGCGGGCCTCAACACTGAAGCTTTCTTT. It codes for CAGAGLNTEAFF.

The chain recombines TRBV18 with TRBJ2-6, with D maybe TRBD1 (5 bases). Trimming shortened V by 2 bases and J by 0 bases, and 20 bases separated the two germline ends. CDR3 length: 20 residues. Germline loops: CDR1 KGHSH, CDR2 LQKENI. This CDR3 is CASSPTRSSGMNSGANVLTF. The CDR3 DNA follows: TGTGCCAGCTCACCAACCAGATCCTCAGGGATGAACTCTGGGGCCAACGTCCTGACTTTC.

This rearrangement joins TRBV5-4 to TRBJ2-2, with a possible D match to TRBD1 (6 bases). The CDR3 loop spans 14 amino acids. CDR1 is SGHNT and CDR2 is YYREEE in the germline V gene (reference sequence). V lost 4 bases and J 11 bases, leaving 18 bases between the germline ends. CDR3 in amino acids: CASSGYRDTQELFF. CDR3 nucleotide sequence: TGTGCCAGCAGCGGATACCGGGACACACAAGAGCTGTTTTTT.

This chain uses TRBV29-1 with TRBJ1-1, with 9 bases that match TRBD1. Trimming at V came to 6 bases and at J to 3 bases, leaving 5 bases not matched to a gene. Germline lookup yields CDR1 SQVTM and CDR2 ANQGSEA. The CDR3 contains 13 residues. The CDR3 DNA follows: TGCAGCGTCGCCAGGGACAGGGACACTGAAGCTTTCTTT. This codes for CSVARDRDTEAFF.

V usage is TRBV28 and J usage is TRBJ1-5; maybe TRBD1 (6 bases). The germline CDR1 and CDR2 sequences are MDHEN and SYDVKM. This CDR3 contains 15 residues. Trimming shortened V by 4 bases and J by 6 bases, and 16 bases separated the two germline ends. As DNA, the CDR3 is TGTGCCAGCAGTTCCTCGGGAGGGGGAAGTCAGCCCCAGCATTTT. Protein product: CASSSSGGGSQPQHF.

V gene TRBV5-4 combines with J gene TRBJ1-1, with a possible D match to TRBD1 (5 bases). V was clipped by 4 bases and J by 1 base, with 11 bases between them. CDR3 length: 14 amino acids. CDR1 and CDR2 (germline): SGHNT, YYREEE (reference sequence). CDR3 amino acids: CASSTTDRNTEAFF. The CDR3 nucleotides are TGTGCCAGCAGCACCACCGACAGGAACACTGAAGCTTTCTTT.

The rearrangement uses TRBV5-1 and TRBJ2-7; 11 positions match TRBD1. Unmatched junction bases numbered 2, after V lost 2 bases and J lost 7 bases. The CDR3 consists of 13 residues. CDR1 and CDR2 from the germline V gene are SGHRS and YFSETQ. The CDR3 coding sequence is TGCGCCAGCAGCTTAGGGACAGGGGGAGAGCAGTACTTC. Protein sequence: CASSLGTGGEQYF.

The chain links TRBV3-1 (or the pseudogene TRBV3-2) to TRBJ2-2; D unclear. This CDR3 is built from 17 residues. Germline V gene sequence: CDR1 LGHDT, CDR2 YNNKEL (reference sequence). V lost 3 bases and J 0 bases, leaving 14 bases between the germline ends. As DNA, the CDR3 is TGTGCCAGCAGCCAGCGGATCGTTAGCACGAACACCGGGGAGCTGTTTTTT. It codes for CASSQRIVSTNTGELFF.

This chain joins TRBV27 and TRBJ2-3; 9 bases align to TRBD2. This CDR3 is 15 amino acids long. V trimming: 3 bases; J trimming: 4 bases; junction bases outside the gene matches: 5. Germline V gives CDR1 MNHEY, CDR2 SMNVEV (reference sequence). CDR3 nucleotide sequence: TGTGCCAGCAGTTTTTCTAGCGGGGAGTCAGATACGCAGTATTTT. This codes for CASSFSSGESDTQYF.

The chain employs TRBV6-5 and TRBJ1-2; possible D gene TRBD1, 6 bases. Germline loops: CDR1 MNHEY, CDR2 SVGAGI. CDR3 length: 13 residues. V was cut by 6 bases and J by 11 bases, with 19 bases left in between. The chain's CDR3 is CASSRGQDLRYTF. The CDR3 DNA is TGTGCCAGCAGCCGGGGACAAGATCTTAGGTACACCTTC.

To note about this clone: Other DNA sequences from this sample encode an identical CDR3 as well. Here the CDR3 DNA reads TGTGCCAGCAGTCGGGGACAGGGGGGTGGCTACACCTTC. Translated, it gives CASSRGQGGGYTF. The genes are TRBV12-3 or TRBV12-4 and TRBJ1-2, with 11 positions matching TRBD1. With 5 bases clipped from V and 7 bases from J, the junction kept 3 bases outside the gene matches. The CDR3 covers 13 residues.

The chain couples TRBV5-1 to TRBJ1-1; D is uncertain. This CDR3 region has 14 residues. V was clipped by 0 bases and J by 1 base, with 7 bases between them. CDR1 is SGHRS and CDR2 is YFSETQ in the germline V gene. The CDR3 is CASSLGQANTEAFF. For the CDR3, the DNA is TGCGCCAGCAGCTTGGGACAAGCGAACACTGAAGCTTTCTTT.

V is TRBV4-1 and J is TRBJ1-5; TRBD1 agrees at 8 bases. The germline V gene has CDR1 MGHRA and CDR2 YSYEKL. The CDR3 totals 15 residues. Trimming cost V 2 bases and J 6 bases; bases outside gene matches: 6. CDR3 sequence reads: CASSQFVQGGQPQHF. The CDR3, as DNA: TGCGCCAGCAGCCAATTTGTACAGGGGGGTCAGCCCCAGCATTTT.

This clone was detected only a few times. The chain recombines TRBV14 with TRBJ1-2; a weak D match, TRBD1 (6 bases). This CDR3 is built from 16 residues. CDR1 and CDR2 (germline): SGHDN, FVKESK. V was clipped by 4 bases and J by 8 bases, with 23 bases between them. CDR3 in amino acids: CASSRGRPITGGGYTF. CDR3 nucleotides: TGTGCCAGCAGCCGGGGGAGACCTATTACTGGGGGCGGCTACACCTTC.

The chain has TRBV18 and TRBJ1-5; weak D call: TRBD1 (5 bases). This CDR3 comprises 13 residues. Germline V CDR1 and CDR2: KGHSH, LQKENI. Trimming removed 4 bases at V and 7 bases at J, with 11 bases between. As DNA, the CDR3 is TGTGCCAGCTCACAGGGACTGGAGCAGCCCCAGCATTTT. This translates into CASSQGLEQPQHF. Looking up the rest from reference TRBV18 and TRBJ1-5 gives the full variable domain: NAGVMQNPRHLVRRRGQEARLRCSPMKGHSHVYWYRQLPEEGLKFMVYLQKENIIDESGMPKERFSAEFPKEGPSILRIQQVVRGDSAAYFCASSQGLEQPQHFGDGTRLSIL.

This chain joins TRBV27 and TRBJ1-6, with D perhaps TRBD1 (6 bases). The CDR3 length is 15 residues. Trimming left V 3 bases short and J 5 bases short, with 11 bases between. Germline CDR1 MNHEY, CDR2 SMNVEV (reference sequence). The CDR3 loop is CASSFVGADNSPLHF. Written as DNA, the CDR3 is TGTGCCAGCAGTTTTGTGGGGGCGGATAATTCACCCCTCCACTTT.

The V and J genes are TRBV4-1 and TRBJ2-5; 7 bases are a match to TRBD1. The V segment lost 10 bases and the J segment 0 bases; nucleotides outside the gene matches: 11. Germline-derived CDR1 and CDR2 are MGHRA and YSYEKL. The CDR3 totals 15 residues. As DNA, the CDR3 is TGCGCCACCCGCCAAACGGGACAGAACCAAGAGACCCAGTACTTC. Its protein is CATRQTGQNQETQYF.

The chain carries TRBV6-6 and TRBJ1-5, with D uncertain. There are 13 residues in the CDR3. V lost 5 bases and J 0 bases, leaving 5 bases between the germline ends. Looked up from germline, CDR1 is MNHNY and CDR2 is SVGAGI (reference sequence). CDR3 DNA sequence: TGTGCCAGCAGTGTCCATAGCAATCAGCCCCAGCATTTT. This translates into CASSVHSNQPQHF.

The gene calls are TRBV7-3 and TRBJ1-1, with D possibly matching TRBD1 (5 bases). The V gene's germline CDR1 is SGHTA and CDR2 FQGTGA. V dropped 5 bases and J dropped 9 bases, with 16 bases sitting between them. The CDR3 totals 13 residues. The CDR3 region is CASSPGGIQKAFF. As DNA, the CDR3 is TGTGCCAGCAGCCCCGGGGGAATCCAAAAAGCTTTCTTT. Supplemented by reference TRBV7-3 and TRBJ1-1, the full variable domain reads GAGVSQTPSNKVTEKGKYVELRCDPISGHTALYWYRQSLGQGPEFLIYFQGTGAADDSGLPNDRFFAVRPEGSVSTLKIQRTERGDSAVYLCASSPGGIQKAFFGQGTRLTVV.

The V call is TRBV9, the J call TRBJ1-1; the D is unclear. The CDR3 totals 17 residues. V was shortened by 2 bases and J by 1 base, with 18 bases between the two germline ends. Germline CDR1 SGDLS, CDR2 YYNGEE. The CDR3 DNA reads TGTGCCAGCAGCGTGGGCCTGCAAGTTTCGCAGAACACTGAAGCTTTCTTT. Its protein product is CASSVGLQVSQNTEAFF.

The CDR3 nucleotides are TGTGCCAGCAGCGGAGCGGGGGGGCAAGAGACCCAGTACTTC. It encodes CASSGAGGQETQYF. This chain connects TRBV5-4 to TRBJ2-5; 10 bases align to TRBD2. The germline V gene has CDR1 SGHNT and CDR2 YYREEE (reference sequence). This CDR3 comprises 14 residues. With 4 bases clipped from V and 2 bases from J, the junction kept 2 bases outside the gene matches.

The chain couples TRBV6-5 to TRBJ2-3, with TRBD1 matching 9 bases. CDR1 MNHEY and CDR2 SVGAGI come from the germline V gene. The trim removed 6 bases at V and 7 bases at J, leaving 8 bases unmatched. CDR3 size: 14 residues. CDR3 loop: CASSGTGPDHTQYF. The DNA of the CDR3 is TGTGCCAGCAGCGGGACAGGGCCCGATCATACGCAGTATTTT.

The V gene is TRBV4-2, the J gene TRBJ1-2, with D possibly being TRBD1 (6 bases). This CDR3 has 15 residues. Per germline, CDR1 LGHNA and CDR2 YNFKEQ. The ends were cut back, 2 bases at V and 4 bases at J, with 14 bases in the middle. CDR3: CASSQLKTGVYGYTF. DNA of the CDR3: TGTGCCAGCAGCCAATTAAAGACAGGAGTCTATGGCTACACCTTC.